The 24 T cell receptor beta chains given below trace back to one sample, sequenced in a study of blood T cell repertoires in COVID-19. TCRdb's table, derived via immunoSEQ multiplex PCR, lists solely in-frame clones and lacks some. This table holds some 14,000 clones, 75% to 90% found once. Sequenced material: peripheral blood. The origin of the receptors is a human donor in a cohort sampled during active COVID-19.

The chain's CDR3 is CSAEAQGMVGYTF. CDR3 bases: TGCAGCGCCGAAGCGCAGGGAATGGTGGGCTACACCTTC. The chain links TRBV29-1 to TRBJ1-2; D is perhaps TRBD1 (5 bases). From germline, CDR1 is SQVTM and CDR2 ANQGSEA. Trimming shortened V by 7 bases and J by 8 bases, and 20 bases separated the two germline ends. This CDR3 comprises 13 residues.

The rearrangement uses TRBV18 and TRBJ1-2, with a possible D match to TRBD1 (6 bases). Germline loops: CDR1 KGHSH, CDR2 LQKENI. With 4 bases removed from V and 6 bases from J, the gap between germline ends came to 21 bases. The CDR3 totals 16 residues. The CDR3, as DNA: TGTGCCAGCTCACTAACCCAGGGATTTAAGGGGGATGGCTACACCTTC. This codes for CASSLTQGFKGDGYTF.

This clone was seen a handful of times. V usage is TRBV3-1 (or the pseudogene TRBV3-2) and J usage is TRBJ2-7, with D maybe TRBD2 (6 bases). CDR1 and CDR2 (germline): LGHDT, YNNKEL (reference sequence). CDR3 length: 14 residues. V lost 0 bases and J lost 6, with 12 bases in between. The CDR3 nucleotides read TGTGCCAGCAGCCAAGATCTGGCGGGATTCGAGCAGTACTTC. It codes for CASSQDLAGFEQYF.

The rearrangement uses TRBV28 and TRBJ1-2, with 9 bases fitting TRBD1. Germline assignment: CDR1 MDHEN and CDR2 SYDVKM. Trimming cost V 6 bases and J 6 bases; bases outside gene matches: 8. The CDR3 totals 14 residues. The CDR3 nucleotides are TGTGCCAGCAGCCAAGGACAGGGGACTGATGGCTACACCTTC. Amino acids: CASSQGQGTDGYTF.

Only one count was recorded for this clone. The chain joins TRBV4-1 to TRBJ2-1; 11 bases match TRBD2. The germline gives CDR1 MGHRA, CDR2 YSYEKL. Trimming removed 4 bases from V and 12 bases from J; junction bases left unmatched: 8. CDR3 size: 14 residues. CDR3: CASSPGLADGSQFF. The CDR3 region has the DNA TGCGCCAGCAGCCCGGGACTAGCGGACGGCTCGCAGTTCTTC.

This clone was picked up one time. The chain combines TRBV15 with TRBJ2-7, with unresolved D. The length of the CDR3 is 19 residues. Germline CDR1 is LNHNV and CDR2 is YYDKDF (reference sequence). With 0 bases removed from V and 1 base from J, the gap between germline ends came to 22 bases. In DNA form, the CDR3 reads TGTGCCACCAGCAGAGATTTCCCCAGCGCGCGAGGCTTTTCCTACGAGCAGTACTTC. Translated: CATSRDFPSARGFSYEQYF.

The chain links TRBV4-3 to TRBJ1-1; 9 nucleotides line up with TRBD1. The ends lost 3 bases at V and 0 bases at J; junction bases unmatched: 8. The CDR3 totals 17 residues. Germline V gene data show CDR1 as LGHNA and CDR2 as YSLEER. Written as DNA, the CDR3 is TGCGCCAGCAGCCAGTCCACAGGGGGCGGGTTGAACACTGAAGCTTTCTTT. Translation: CASSQSTGGGLNTEAFF.

The V call is TRBV28, the J call TRBJ1-5; D gene unclear. The CDR3 contains 13 residues. Trimming shortened V by 7 bases and J by 0 bases, and 7 bases separated the two germline ends. CDR1 MDHEN and CDR2 SYDVKM come from the germline V gene. The CDR3 DNA is TGTGCCAGCATCGGAGGTAGCAATCAGCCCCAGCATTTT. The encoded protein is CASIGGSNQPQHF.

V usage is TRBV7-9 and J usage is TRBJ2-7, with TRBD1 identical over 10 bases. The trim removed 3 bases at V and 6 bases at J, leaving 5 bases unmatched. Germline V gene lookup returns CDR1 SEHNR and CDR2 FQNEAQ (reference sequence). The CDR3 consists of 14 residues. The CDR3 nucleotides are TGTGCCAGCAGCTTCCGGGACAGGGGATCCGAGCAGTACTTC. The encoded protein is CASSFRDRGSEQYF.

The rearrangement uses TRBV18 and TRBJ2-3; 7 bases map to TRBD2. J was trimmed by 2 bases and V by 0 bases; bases with no gene match: 5. The CDR3 has 16 amino acids. From germline, CDR1 is KGHSH and CDR2 LQKENI. Written as DNA, the CDR3 is TGTGCCAGCTCACCACCGCAAGCGGGGAACACAGATACGCAGTATTTT. Its protein is CASSPPQAGNTDTQYF.

The V gene is TRBV10-3, the J gene TRBJ2-7, with TRBD2 matching over 10 bases. Trimming removed 6 bases from V and 7 bases from J; junction bases left unmatched: 6. The CDR3 contains 13 residues. The germline V gene encodes CDR1 ENHRY and CDR2 SYGVKD. CDR3 protein: CAISLAGDEEQYF. The CDR3 coding sequence is TGTGCCATCAGCCTAGCGGGAGACGAAGAGCAGTACTTC.

The chain recombines TRBV27 with TRBJ1-1, with D possibly TRBD1 on 6 matching bases. The length of the CDR3 is 13 residues. Germline CDR1 MNHEY, CDR2 SMNVEV (reference sequence). Trimming took 4 bases from V and 1 from J, leaving 7 bases between them. CDR3 bases: TGTGCCAGCAGTTGGGGACAGAACACTGAAGCTTTCTTT. It translates to CASSWGQNTEAFF.

The V gene is TRBV6-6, the J gene TRBJ1-1; TRBD1 matches 7 bases. Germline assignment: CDR1 MNHNY and CDR2 SVGAGI (reference sequence). The length of the CDR3 is 11 residues. The ends lost 8 bases at V and 3 bases at J; junction bases unmatched: 0. CDR3 sequence reads: CASQGDTEAFF. CDR3 nucleotide sequence: TGTGCCAGCCAGGGGGACACTGAAGCTTTCTTT.

The chain couples TRBV5-1 to TRBJ1-1; D may be TRBD1 (5 bases). The CDR3 consists of 14 residues. Trimming removed 7 bases from V and 0 bases from J, with 13 bases in between. Per germline, CDR1 SGHRS and CDR2 YFSETQ. The CDR3 DNA follows: TGCGCCAGCTGGGACGGGAGAATGAACACTGAAGCTTTCTTT. Amino acids: CASWDGRMNTEAFF. Combining the CDR3 with reference TRBV5-1 and TRBJ1-1 gives the whole variable domain KAGVTQTPRYLIKTRGQQVTLSCSPISGHRSVSWYQQTPGQGLQFLFEYFSETQRNKGNFPGRFSGRQFSNSRSEMNVSTLELGDSALYLCASWDGRMNTEAFFGQGTRLTVV.

This rearrangement joins TRBV6-2 or TRBV6-3 to TRBJ1-1; possible D gene TRBD1, 5 bases. Germline V gene sequence: CDR1 MNHEY, CDR2 SVGEGT. Trimming took off 4 bases at V and 8 bases at J, with 17 bases between the two ends. The CDR3 has 14 residues. In DNA, the CDR3 is TGTGCCAGCAGTTCTCCCCCGGAGGGGAGGGAAGCTTTCTTT. Its translation is CASSSPPEGREAFF.

The J gene is TRBJ1-1, the V gene TRBV7-9; maybe TRBD1 (5 bases). This CDR3 is built from 12 residues. CDR1 is SEHNR, CDR2 FQNEAQ, per germline (reference sequence). Between the trimmed V and J ends, which lost 6 bases and 5 bases, there was a span of 10 bases. The CDR3 spells CASSYRGTEAFF. The CDR3 DNA reads as TGTGCCAGCAGTTACCGGGGGACTGAAGCTTTCTTT.

The chain employs TRBV14 and TRBJ1-2; D remains unclear. Germline V gene sequence: CDR1 SGHDN, CDR2 FVKESK. The germline V and J ends were trimmed by 0 bases and 1 base, with 3 bases remaining between them. The CDR3 loop spans 13 amino acids. Written as DNA, the CDR3 is TGTGCCAGCAGCCAAGATCTTAACTATGGCTACACCTTC. This codes for CASSQDLNYGYTF.

J is TRBJ2-3 and V is TRBV30; 13 bases fit TRBD2. The CDR3 is made up of 17 amino acids. The germline V gene encodes CDR1 GTSNPN and CDR2 SVGIG (reference sequence). After removal of 2 bases from V and 8 bases from J, the junction contained 13 bases not matched to a gene. CDR3 loop: CAWSPIGLAGALGTQYF. CDR3 nucleotide sequence: TGTGCCTGGAGTCCCATCGGACTAGCGGGGGCTCTGGGTACGCAGTATTTT.

This clone was seen only once. V usage is TRBV9 and J usage is TRBJ1-3; tentative D call: TRBD1 (5 bases). Per germline, CDR1 SGDLS and CDR2 YYNGEE. Trimming took 0 bases from V and 1 from J, leaving 5 bases between them. The CDR3 spans 14 residues. CDR3: CASSVAGSGNTIYF. DNA for the CDR3: TGTGCCAGCAGCGTAGCAGGGTCTGGAAACACCATATATTTT.

J is TRBJ2-2 and V is TRBV19, with 9 nucleotides matching TRBD2. The CDR3 runs to 18 residues. J lost 0 bases, V lost 3 bases, and 8 bases had no gene match. From germline, CDR1 is LNHDA and CDR2 SQIVND (reference sequence). In DNA form, the CDR3 reads TGTGCCAGTAGTATGGGACTCGCGGGGGGGGCGAACACCGGGGAGCTGTTTTTT. It yields the protein CASSMGLAGGANTGELFF.

The chain couples TRBV6-6 to TRBJ2-5, with 9 bases matching TRBD1. Germline loops: CDR1 MNHNY, CDR2 SVGAGI (reference sequence). This CDR3 comprises 15 residues. Trimming cost V 0 bases and J 3 bases; bases outside gene matches: 2. The CDR3 spells CASSYSTGGEETQYF. The CDR3 coding sequence is TGTGCCAGCAGTTACTCGACAGGGGGGGAAGAGACCCAGTACTTC.

Only a few counts were recorded for this clone. The rearrangement joins TRBV21-1 to TRBJ2-7; the table's TRBD1 call for D was not verified on the DNA. TRBV21-1 is a pseudogene locus. This CDR3 is 15 amino acids long. CDR3 in amino acids: CASSKEIPGFYEQYF. The CDR3, as DNA: TGTGCCAGCAGCAAAGAAATCCCAGGGTTCTACGAGCAGTACTTC.

The V and J genes are TRBV30 and TRBJ1-6; 8 positions match TRBD1. This CDR3 has 13 amino acids. CDR1 GTSNPN and CDR2 SVGIG come from the germline V gene (reference sequence). V was clipped by 5 bases and J by 11 bases; unmatched bases: 8. CDR3 protein: CAWCGQGGAPLHF. In nucleotides, the CDR3 is TGTGCCTGGTGTGGACAGGGTGGCGCACCCCTCCACTTT. Based on the CDR3 plus reference TRBV30 and TRBJ1-6, the full variable domain is SQTIHQWPATLVQPVGSPLSLECTVEGTSNPNLYWYRQAAGRGLQLLFYSVGIGQISSEVPQNLSASRPQDRQFILSSKKLLLSDSGFYLCAWCGQGGAPLHFGNGTRLTVT.

This sequence joins TRBV3-1 (or the pseudogene TRBV3-2) and TRBJ2-2; TRBD2 aligns across 8 bases. The germline gives CDR1 LGHDT, CDR2 YNNKEL (reference sequence). The J segment lost 5 bases and the V segment lost 1 base, leaving 6 bases of the junction unmatched. The CDR3 contains 16 residues. CDR3 nucleotides: TGTGCCAGCAGCCAAGGACTAGCGCCCAAGACCGGGGAGCTGTTTTTT. It specifies CASSQGLAPKTGELFF.